The following is a T cell receptor (beta chain) sequence with its context. Its antigen remains unidentified. The data were taken from a study of shared clonotypes between healthy human individuals. Background on the study: Each donor had three CD4 naive, three CD4 memory, two CD8 naive and one CD8 memory plate.

V shed 5 bases and J shed 5 bases, with 20 bases lying between them. Germline assignment: CDR1 SGHVT and CDR2 SQSDAQ. This CDR3 region has 16 residues. Naive CD8 cells lacked CD45RO and underwent positive selection for CCR7, leaving out terminally differentiated effector memory CD45RA+ cells. Sequencing used immunoSEQ multiplex PCR; TCRdb keeps in-frame clones, though not all of them. The data contain approximately 2,200,000 clones, 85% to 95% of them singletons. General study results and limits: Naive subsets generally had larger estimated richness than memory subsets. Rarefaction exposed incomplete sorted-subset sequencing despite large depth.

This receptor was taken from a man aged 18 to 29 in good health. Some clones in this sample may be carry-over from other donors' samples. The chain carries TRBV7-4 and TRBJ2-3, with TRBD2 as a possible D gene (6 bases). Sequencing was done on a sample of naive CD8+ T cells from PBMCs. CDR3 DNA: TGTGCCAGCAGCCCCCTAATCGGGAGTCGGGTAGATACGCAGTATTTT. Protein product: CASSPLIGSRVDTQYF.